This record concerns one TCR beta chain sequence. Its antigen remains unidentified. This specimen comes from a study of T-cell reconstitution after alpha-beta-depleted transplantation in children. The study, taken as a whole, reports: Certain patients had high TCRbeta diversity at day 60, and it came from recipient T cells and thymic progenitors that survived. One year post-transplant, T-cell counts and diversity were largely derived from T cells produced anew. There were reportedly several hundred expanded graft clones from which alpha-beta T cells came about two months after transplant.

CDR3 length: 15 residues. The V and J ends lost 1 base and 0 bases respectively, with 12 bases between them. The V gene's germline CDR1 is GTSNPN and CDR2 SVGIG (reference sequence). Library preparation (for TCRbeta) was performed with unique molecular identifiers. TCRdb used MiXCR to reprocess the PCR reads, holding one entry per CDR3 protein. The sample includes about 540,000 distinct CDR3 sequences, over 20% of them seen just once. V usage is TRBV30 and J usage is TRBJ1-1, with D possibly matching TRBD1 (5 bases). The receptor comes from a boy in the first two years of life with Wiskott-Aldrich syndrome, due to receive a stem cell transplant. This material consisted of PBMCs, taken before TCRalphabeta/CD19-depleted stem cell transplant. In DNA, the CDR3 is TGTGCCTGGAGTGGTGGAGACAGCATGAACACTGAAGCTTTCTTT. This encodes CAWSGGDSMNTEAFF.